The 2 T cell receptor beta chains below all came from one sample that was sequenced in a study of T cell repertoires in cytomegalovirus infection. TCRdb reanalysed the reads using MiXCR and keeps one entry per CDR3 protein. The sample shows 150,000 to 200,000 distinct CDR3 sequences, 28% of them seen only once. The sequenced sample consisted of PBMCs. Source of these receptors: a human donor in good health (CMV status not recorded). Some clones in this sample may be carry-over from other donors' samples.

This clonotype was seen repeatedly, ten times or more. The V gene is TRBV7-8, the J gene TRBJ1-1; 8 bases fit TRBD1. Germline V gives CDR1 SGHVS, CDR2 FQNEAQ. Trimming removed 2 bases from V and 2 bases from J; junction bases left unmatched: 10. This CDR3 region has 17 residues. The DNA for the CDR3 is TGTGCCAGCAGCTTAAAACAGGGGGTTATGATTAACACTGAAGCTTTCTTT. As protein: CASSLKQGVMINTEAFF.

The chain employs TRBV29-1 and TRBJ2-3; D call uncertain. The CDR3 loop spans 11 amino acids. V was clipped by 2 bases and J by 6 bases, with 6 bases between them. Germline V gives CDR1 SQVTM, CDR2 ANQGSEA. The CDR3 region is CSVETGDTQYF. The DNA of the CDR3 is TGCAGCGTTGAAACGGGCGATACGCAGTATTTT.